This T cell receptor beta chain was captured in a study of blood T cell repertoires in COVID-19. The overall study: The study drew acute and convalescent COVID-19 samples from the United States, Italy and Spain. The cDNA or gDNA used as material had been derived from T cells, B-cell-depleted T cells, or PBMCs.

How the authors handled the data: From reference gene primer amplification, estimates of nucleated cell counts were derived. The table came from immunoSEQ multiplex PCR; TCRdb's copy has only in-frame clones and leaves some out. V and J calls and clone size are as listed in that table; D and trimming were resolved from the DNA. The sample includes about 210,000 clones, 80% to 90% of them seen just once. This CDR3 comprises 14 residues. CDR1 is MNHEY, CDR2 SMNVEV, per germline (reference sequence). Trimming removed 1 base from V and 4 bases from J, with 7 bases in between. The V gene is TRBV27, the J gene TRBJ2-2, with D perhaps TRBD2 (6 bases). The sequenced sample was peripheral blood. The sequence was obtained from a woman in her fifties or sixties with active or convalescent COVID-19. The CDR3 nucleotides are TGTGCCAGCAGTTTATACGGGAGCACCGGGGAGCTGTTTTTT. It translates to CASSLYGSTGELFF.